This T cell receptor (beta chain) appears in the sequencing data of a study of control samples from healthy donors and cancer patients. This clone was seen only a few times. Germline CDR1 and CDR2: SGDLS and YYNGEE. CDR3 length equals 14 residues. Trimming stripped 3 bases from V and 10 bases from J, with 14 bases between. The repertoire was sequenced with immunoSEQ multiplex PCR; TCRdb's copy has only in-frame clones and lacks some. The sample holds tens of thousands of clones; about 92% are singletons and the top ten take approximately 5.1%. This receptor was identified in a man aged 55 to 70 with colorectal cancer. This chain connects TRBV9 to TRBJ1-6; no definite D call. The sequenced material came from PBMCs. CDR3 sequence reads: CASSDSAGRSPLHF. The CDR3 DNA follows: TGTGCCAGCAGCGACAGCGCGGGGAGATCACCCCTCCACTTT. The entire variable domain, with the rest obtained from reference TRBV9 and TRBJ1-6, is as follows: DSGVTQTPKHLITATGQRVTLRCSPRSGDLSVYWYQQSLDQGLQFLIQYYNGEERAKGNILERFSAQQFPDLHSELNLSSLELGDSALYFCASSDSAGRSPLHFGNGTRLTVT.